The rows below give T cell receptor beta chains drawn from one sample of a study of beta chain features in type 1 diabetes. Repertoires were generated with immunoSEQ multiplex PCR, while TCRdb's copy carries only in-frame clones and drops some. The sample holds roughly 450,000 clones; roughly 10% are singletons and the top ten take 0.045% to 0.06%. The sample consisted of naive CD4+ T cells from blood. The origin of the receptors is a young woman in good health. CDR3s leave out the opening cysteine and the closing phenylalanine or tryptophan. For some rows the clone size is stated as once, few or many, or as a class when expanded; others skip it.

V gene: TRBV7-6
J gene: TRBJ2-3
clone size: few
CDR3 protein: ASSLVAGPTDTQY

V gene: TRBV9
J gene: TRBJ2-1
clone size: NA
CDR3 protein: ASSVDPSAREQF

V gene: TRBV4-2
J gene: TRBJ2-3
clone size: NA
CDR3 protein: ASSRGTADSTDTQY

V gene: TRBV30
J gene: TRBJ2-7
clone size: few
CDR3 protein: AWSEQGYEQY

V gene: TRBV25-1
J gene: TRBJ1-6
clone size: few
CDR3 protein: ASSDEYRGRSPLH

V gene: TRBV7-9
J gene: TRBJ2-7
clone size: NA
CDR3 protein: ASSSTLDRVYEQY

V gene: TRBV7-9
J gene: TRBJ1-2
clone size: few
CDR3 protein: ASSSYRGSYGYT

V gene: TRBV5-1
J gene: TRBJ2-5
clone size: NA
CDR3 protein: ASSLLAGDQETQY

V gene: TRBV20-1
J gene: TRBJ2-3
clone size: NA
CDR3 protein: SASHTDTQY

V gene: TRBV7-2
J gene: TRBJ2-5
clone size: NA
CDR3 protein: ASSSGTARTQY

V gene: TRBV27
J gene: TRBJ2-2
clone size: NA
CDR3 protein: ASSLGVHTGELF

V gene: TRBV28
J gene: TRBJ2-3
clone size: NA
CDR3 protein: ASSFIGRGGRDTQY

V gene: TRBV30
J gene: TRBJ2-2
clone size: few
CDR3 protein: AFTGGQGLAGELF

V gene: TRBV28
J gene: TRBJ2-6
clone size: NA
CDR3 protein: ASSTGGYSGANVLT

V gene: TRBV6-6
J gene: TRBJ1-2
clone size: NA
CDR3 protein: ASRLIGYT

V gene: TRBV9
J gene: TRBJ2-3
clone size: NA
CDR3 protein: ASSVGRTVTSTDTQY

V gene: TRBV5-6
J gene: TRBJ2-7
clone size: NA
CDR3 protein: ASSFRASGVYEQY

V gene: TRBV4-3
J gene: TRBJ2-3
clone size: NA
CDR3 protein: ASSLRPGYSTDTQY

V gene: TRBV11-3
J gene: TRBJ2-7
clone size: NA
CDR3 protein: ASSTAHRGAYEQY

V gene: TRBV7-2
J gene: TRBJ2-6
clone size: few
CDR3 protein: ASSLVVKGFNSGANVLT

V gene: TRBV7-2
J gene: TRBJ2-3
clone size: few
CDR3 protein: ASSSQGAGDTQY

V gene: TRBV10-3
J gene: TRBJ1-2
clone size: NA
CDR3 protein: AISESEKHRDYGYT

V gene: TRBV6-5
J gene: TRBJ1-4
clone size: few
CDR3 protein: ASRNGFHEKLF

V gene: TRBV7-2
J gene: TRBJ1-1
clone size: NA
CDR3 protein: ASSLGMNTEAF

V gene: TRBV19
J gene: TRBJ2-3
clone size: NA
CDR3 protein: ASSIGDSTDTQY

V gene: TRBV20-1
J gene: TRBJ1-1
clone size: NA
CDR3 protein: SASRDTEAF

V gene: TRBV4-1
J gene: TRBJ2-5
clone size: few
CDR3 protein: ASSSALGETQY

V gene: TRBV30
J gene: TRBJ1-4
clone size: many
CDR3 protein: AWMGTGNEKLF

V gene: TRBV29-1
J gene: TRBJ1-1
clone size: NA
CDR3 protein: SVLRDRYTEAF

V gene: TRBV5-4
J gene: TRBJ1-4
clone size: few
CDR3 protein: ASSARLGGGDEKLF

V gene: TRBV7-2
J gene: TRBJ2-3
clone size: few
CDR3 protein: ASSLPTDWGTQY

V gene: TRBV25-1
J gene: TRBJ2-5
clone size: NA
CDR3 protein: ASSKTSEETQY

V gene: TRBV4-3
J gene: TRBJ2-5
clone size: NA
CDR3 protein: ASSQARAETQY

V gene: TRBV7-2
J gene: TRBJ1-2
clone size: NA
CDR3 protein: ASSLANTGYT

V gene: TRBV13
J gene: TRBJ2-1
clone size: NA
CDR3 protein: ASSFVSEQF

V gene: TRBV27
J gene: TRBJ1-1
clone size: NA
CDR3 protein: ASSTGGRAEAF

V gene: TRBV7-9
J gene: TRBJ1-1
clone size: few
CDR3 protein: ASSYSDRNTEAF

V gene: TRBV5-1
J gene: TRBJ2-1
clone size: NA
CDR3 protein: ASSLVLAGANEQF

V gene: TRBV7-9
J gene: TRBJ2-6
clone size: NA
CDR3 protein: ASSLQGIGANVLT

V gene: TRBV2
J gene: TRBJ2-5
clone size: NA
CDR3 protein: ASSGGETQY

V gene: TRBV4-2
J gene: TRBJ1-2
clone size: NA
CDR3 protein: ASMGQPNYGYT

V gene: TRBV29-1
J gene: TRBJ1-2
clone size: NA
CDR3 protein: SEGSGYGYT

V gene: TRBV5-4
J gene: TRBJ2-5
clone size: NA
CDR3 protein: ASSLGSTFRETQY

V gene: TRBV14
J gene: TRBJ1-2
clone size: NA
CDR3 protein: ASSHALTLT

V gene: TRBV5-1
J gene: TRBJ2-5
clone size: few
CDR3 protein: ASSRDNQETQY